Following are 9 T cell receptor beta chains from one sample sequenced in a study of cytomegalovirus exposure and HLA in healthy donors. In the PCR, 60 Vbeta and 13 Jbeta primers were used. Method: immunoSEQ multiplex PCR; TCRdb's copy keeps in-frame clones and lacks some. The sample consists of 150,000 or so clones, 80% of them appearing once. The material sequenced was PBMCs. The receptor source for this set is a woman aged 40-49 years in good health and CMV-seropositive.

This rearrangement joins TRBV30 to TRBJ1-2, with D maybe TRBD1 (6 bases). Germline CDR1 and CDR2: GTSNPN and SVGIG (reference sequence). The CDR3 contains 16 residues. V lost 2 bases and J lost 8, with 24 bases in between. The CDR3 loop is CAWSRPPRGKYKGYTF. The CDR3 DNA sequence: TGTGCCTGGAGTCGTCCCCCAAGGGGGAAGTATAAGGGCTACACCTTC.

This chain connects TRBV4-1 to TRBJ1-5; D gene ambiguous. The germline V and J ends were trimmed by 3 bases and 1 base, with 13 bases remaining between them. Germline-derived CDR1 and CDR2 are MGHRA and YSYEKL. There are 16 residues in the CDR3. The CDR3 DNA is TGCGCCAGCAGCCAGATGGCGGGGTTGAGCAATCAGCCCCAGCATTTT. It encodes CASSQMAGLSNQPQHF.

This clone was picked up a small number of times. The rearrangement joins TRBV5-1 to TRBJ2-7, with 7 nucleotides matching TRBD1. V shed 5 bases, J shed 5 bases, and the junction held 7 bases outside the gene matches. The germline V gene encodes CDR1 SGHRS and CDR2 YFSETQ. This CDR3 has 13 amino acids. CDR3 coding DNA: TGCGCCAGCAGGACAGGGTCTTTGGACGAGCAGTACTTC. It translates to CASRTGSLDEQYF.

The chain carries TRBV18 and TRBJ1-2, with TRBD1 identical over 7 bases. After removal of 6 bases from V and 4 bases from J, the junction contained 8 bases not matched to a gene. The CDR3 is 14 amino acids. The V gene's germline CDR1 is KGHSH and CDR2 LQKENI. The chain's CDR3 is CASSPGTASYGYTF. CDR3 DNA sequence: TGTGCCAGCTCCCCAGGGACAGCCTCCTATGGCTACACCTTC.

The V gene is TRBV11-2, the J gene TRBJ2-5; 9 bases match TRBD1. Trimming removed 1 base from V and 6 bases from J; junction bases left unmatched: 3. This CDR3 is built from 14 residues. The germline gives CDR1 SGHAT, CDR2 FQNNGV. The CDR3 region has the DNA TGTGCCAGCAGCTTAGGGGACAGGGCTCAGACCCAGTACTTC. Encoded protein: CASSLGDRAQTQYF.

V usage is TRBV5-1 and J usage is TRBJ2-7; 10 nucleotides agree with TRBD2. CDR1 is SGHRS, CDR2 YFSETQ, per germline. The CDR3 is made up of 19 amino acids. V gave up 8 bases and J gave up 0 bases; unmatched junction bases: 20. The CDR3 loop is CASPAGFHSSGRDSYEQYF. DNA of the CDR3: TGCGCCAGTCCCGCGGGCTTCCACTCGAGCGGGAGGGACTCCTACGAGCAGTACTTC.

V gene TRBV5-1 combines with J gene TRBJ2-5, with TRBD2 identical over 14 bases. The J call may be mistaken, given a closer DNA end match to TRBJ2-7. CDR1 is SGHRS, CDR2 YFSETQ, per germline. The CDR3 runs to 16 residues. The CDR3 sequence is CASSWGTSGSSYEQYF. CDR3 DNA: TGCGCCAGCAGCTGGGGGACTAGCGGGAGTTCATACGAGCAGTACTTC.

The genes are TRBV7-2 and TRBJ2-2; 9 bases fit TRBD2. The length of the CDR3 is 15 residues. Germline V gene lookup returns CDR1 SGHTA and CDR2 FQGNSA. Trimming cost V 5 bases and J 4 bases; bases outside gene matches: 5. CDR3 amino acids: CASSLSGSGTGELFF. CDR3 nucleotides: TGTGCCAGCAGCCTTAGCGGGAGTGGCACCGGGGAGCTGTTTTTT.

This chain joins TRBV19 and TRBJ2-1; 7 bases map to TRBD2. Germline V gene lookup returns CDR1 LNHDA and CDR2 SQIVND (reference sequence). The CDR3 has 16 amino acids. J gave up 5 bases and V 4 bases, and 11 bases lay outside the gene matches. As DNA, the CDR3 is TGTGCCAGTAGTAACCAAAGAACTAGCGCAAACAATGAGCAGTTCTTC. It is translated as CASSNQRTSANNEQFF.